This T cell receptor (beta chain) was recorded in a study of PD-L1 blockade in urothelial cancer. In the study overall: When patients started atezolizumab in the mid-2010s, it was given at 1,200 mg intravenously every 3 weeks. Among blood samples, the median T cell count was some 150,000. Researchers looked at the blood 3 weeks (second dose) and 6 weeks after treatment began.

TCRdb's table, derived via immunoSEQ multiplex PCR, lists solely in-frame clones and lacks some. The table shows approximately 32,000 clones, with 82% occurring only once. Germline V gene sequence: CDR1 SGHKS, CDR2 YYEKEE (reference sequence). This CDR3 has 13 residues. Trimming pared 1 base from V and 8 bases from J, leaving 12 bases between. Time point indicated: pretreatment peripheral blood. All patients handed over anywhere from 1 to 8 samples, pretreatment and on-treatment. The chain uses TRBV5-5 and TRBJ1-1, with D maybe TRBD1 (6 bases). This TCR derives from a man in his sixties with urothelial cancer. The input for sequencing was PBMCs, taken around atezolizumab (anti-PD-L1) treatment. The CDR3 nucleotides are TGTGCCAGCAGCTTGAATGGGGGCCGAGAAGCTTTCTTT. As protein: CASSLNGGREAFF.